The rows below give T cell receptor beta chains drawn from one sample of a study of cytomegalovirus exposure and HLA in healthy donors. TCRdb's table, derived via immunoSEQ multiplex PCR, lists solely in-frame clones and lacks some. The table shows hundreds of thousands of clones, with roughly 79% occurring only once. Sequencing used PBMCs. Receptors were obtained from a male donor in good health and CMV-seronegative. CDR3s leave out the opening cysteine and the closing phenylalanine or tryptophan. Clone size is stated in some rows and not others, as once, few, many or a class when expanded.

>TRBV4-3|TRBJ2-5|NA
ASSLSRTGVTQY
>TRBV28|TRBJ2-3|few
ASGTSAHWGTDTQY
>TRBV7-3|TRBJ2-1|NA
ASSYDPPGLYNEQF
>TRBV15|TRBJ2-5|NA
ATSRDPWTAGETQY
>TRBV30|TRBJ2-7|NA
AWTGAYEQY
>TRBV28|TRBJ2-7|few
ASSLPTSGRAYEQY
>TRBV2|TRBJ1-4|NA
ASSGVEGEKLF
>TRBV5-6|TRBJ2-1|NA
ASSTTPKTSASANNEQF
>TRBV9|TRBJ2-5|NA
ASSVPLAGGRETQY
>TRBV30|TRBJ1-2|NA
ASHRGLGGYT
>TRBV11-2|TRBJ2-7|NA
ASSSLIGGYEQY
>TRBV28|TRBJ1-5|NA
ASSIINLGAGNQPQH
>TRBV7-3|TRBJ2-3|NA
ASSSGTSYPTDTQY
>TRBV30|TRBJ1-2|once
AWSLPRTGGGYGYT
>TRBV20-1|TRBJ1-1|NA
SARGQFEAF
>TRBV30|TRBJ1-2|few
AWRPPGQGYGYT
>TRBV7-9|TRBJ2-5|NA
ASSLGGVETQY
>TRBV5-1|TRBJ1-1|NA
ASRPGNSNTEAF
>TRBV5-6|TRBJ1-5|NA
ASSRSRTGFQPQH
>TRBV5-1|TRBJ2-6|few
ASSFGRWGQGRAGANVLT
>TRBV6-5|TRBJ1-5|NA
ASSYSARQGNQPQH
>TRBV28|TRBJ2-4|NA
ASSPPDRERGIQY
>TRBV7-9|TRBJ2-2|NA
ASSQTGVNTGELF
>TRBV6-4|TRBJ2-1|NA
ASRFTGYYNEQF
>TRBV28|TRBJ1-5|NA
ASSLLQDHQPQH
>TRBV7-9|TRBJ1-4|NA
ASSHDRGYATNEKLF
>TRBV7-9|TRBJ2-6|few
ASSFRDSGANVLT